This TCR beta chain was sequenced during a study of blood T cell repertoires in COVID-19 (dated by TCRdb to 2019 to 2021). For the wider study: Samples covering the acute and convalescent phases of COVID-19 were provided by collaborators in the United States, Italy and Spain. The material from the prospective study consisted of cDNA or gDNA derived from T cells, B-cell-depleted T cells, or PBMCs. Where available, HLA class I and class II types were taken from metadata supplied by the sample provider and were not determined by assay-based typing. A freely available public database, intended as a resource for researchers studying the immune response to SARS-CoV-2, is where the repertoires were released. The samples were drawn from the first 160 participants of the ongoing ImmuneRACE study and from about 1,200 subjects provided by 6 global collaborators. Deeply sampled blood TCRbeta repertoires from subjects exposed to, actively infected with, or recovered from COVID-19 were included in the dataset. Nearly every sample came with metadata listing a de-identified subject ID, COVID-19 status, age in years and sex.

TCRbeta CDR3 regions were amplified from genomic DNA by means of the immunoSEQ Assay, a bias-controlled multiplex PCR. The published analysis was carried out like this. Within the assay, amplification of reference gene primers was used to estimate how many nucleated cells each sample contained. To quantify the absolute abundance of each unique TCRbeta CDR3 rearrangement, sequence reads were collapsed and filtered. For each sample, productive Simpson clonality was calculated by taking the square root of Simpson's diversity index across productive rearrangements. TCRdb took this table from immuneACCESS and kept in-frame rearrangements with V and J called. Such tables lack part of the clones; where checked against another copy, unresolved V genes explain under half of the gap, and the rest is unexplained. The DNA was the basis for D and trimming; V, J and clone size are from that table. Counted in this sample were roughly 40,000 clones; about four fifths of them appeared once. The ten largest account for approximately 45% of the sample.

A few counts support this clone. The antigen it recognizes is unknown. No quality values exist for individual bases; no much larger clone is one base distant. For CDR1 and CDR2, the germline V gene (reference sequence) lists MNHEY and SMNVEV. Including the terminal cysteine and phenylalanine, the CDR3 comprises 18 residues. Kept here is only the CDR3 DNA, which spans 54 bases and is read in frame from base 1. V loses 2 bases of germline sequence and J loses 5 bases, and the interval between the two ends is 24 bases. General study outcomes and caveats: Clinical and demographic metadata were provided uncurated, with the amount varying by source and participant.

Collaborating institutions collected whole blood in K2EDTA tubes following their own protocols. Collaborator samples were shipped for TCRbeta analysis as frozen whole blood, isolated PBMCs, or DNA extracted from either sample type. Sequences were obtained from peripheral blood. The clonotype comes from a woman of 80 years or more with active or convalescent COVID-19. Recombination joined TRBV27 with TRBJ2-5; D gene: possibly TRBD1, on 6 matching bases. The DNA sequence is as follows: TGTGCCAGCAGTTTAACTTTCTTTGGGGGCGCCCGGAGGGAGACCCAGTACTTC. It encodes CASSLTFFGGARRETQYF.